The rows below give T cell receptor beta chains drawn from one sample of a study of PD-1 blockade in classical Hodgkin lymphoma. The data were produced by immunoSEQ multiplex PCR, yet TCRdb's version contains in-frame clones alone and is incomplete. The sample lists roughly 16,000 clones, 83% occurring once. Specimen: peripheral blood mononuclear cells (PBMCs), collected before the fourth cycle of nivolumab. The receptors were sampled from a human donor with classical Hodgkin lymphoma. Both conserved end residues are trimmed from each CDR3. Each record gives: D gene, V gene, J gene, CDR3 protein. The D gene is left open where the match is weak.

NA	TRBV7-9	TRBJ2-3	ASSPLADTQY
TRBD1	TRBV5-1	TRBJ1-2	ASSLETGAAYYGYT
NA	TRBV4-2	TRBJ2-5	ASSQDSQGLETQY
TRBD2	TRBV4-2	TRBJ2-5	ASSQDPTSGGAH
NA	TRBV6-6	TRBJ2-5	ASYQETQY
NA	TRBV9	TRBJ1-2	ASSPTAIYGYT
NA	TRBV7-9	TRBJ2-3	ASSFLATDTQY
NA	TRBV6-6	TRBJ1-1	ASSYQGGNTEAF
NA	TRBV7-8	TRBJ2-2	ASSLFVTGELF
NA	TRBV5-1	TRBJ1-1	ASSLARGLGEAF
TRBD2	TRBV7-8	TRBJ2-5	ASSLSGLAVHQETQY
NA	TRBV6-6	TRBJ1-6	ASSFSGVPNSPLH
TRBD2	TRBV6-1	TRBJ2-7	ASSEEAGGSYEQY
TRBD1	TRBV27	TRBJ2-1	ASRISRQGAFNEQF
TRBD1	TRBV5-1	TRBJ2-7	ASSSTGNTGAEQY
NA	TRBV7-8	TRBJ2-7	ASSFDRKGGEQY
TRBD2	TRBV5-1	TRBJ2-3	ASSWTGTTADTQY
NA	TRBV13	TRBJ2-1	ASTLDNEQF
TRBD2	TRBV7-8	TRBJ2-1	ASSKLAGGGNEQF
TRBD1	TRBV6-1	TRBJ2-3	ASSPHLTGQGQY
NA	TRBV5-1	TRBJ2-7	ASSSLYEQY
NA	TRBV5-1	TRBJ2-3	ASSLVGGIGLTDTQY
NA	TRBV5-1	TRBJ2-7	ASSLDGSAGEQY
NA	TRBV7-8	TRBJ1-1	ASSPPGSLNTEAF
NA	TRBV5-1	TRBJ1-4	ASSLVWGEKLF
NA	TRBV7-9	TRBJ1-6	ASSFVGGGNSPLH
NA	TRBV5-1	TRBJ2-5	ASSGTGFDVETQY
NA	TRBV5-1	TRBJ1-4	ASSLQGINEKLF
NA	TRBV5-1	TRBJ2-1	ASSRGGGNYNEQF
TRBD2	TRBV15	TRBJ2-5	ATSSPAGGIVGTQY
TRBD1	TRBV5-1	TRBJ2-1	ASSSGVTGVNEQF
TRBD1	TRBV5-1	TRBJ2-5	ASSLTGVETQY
NA	TRBV18	TRBJ2-1	ASSPLVHEQF
NA	TRBV5-6	TRBJ1-1	ASNAFLGNTEAF
NA	TRBV25-1	TRBJ1-5	ATSGGGRPSNQPQH
NA	TRBV9	TRBJ1-6	ASSEDSRANSPLH
NA	TRBV12-2	TRBJ2-7	ASRLAGGTYEQY
NA	TRBV28	TRBJ1-2	ASSMSFYGYT
TRBD2	TRBV7-2	TRBJ2-1	ASSLKSALAGGPNEQF
NA	TRBV6-1	TRBJ2-1	ASSLPGLKFSLF
TRBD2	TRBV5-1	TRBJ2-3	ASSPWGSGASTDTQY
TRBD1	TRBV7-3	TRBJ2-7	ASSPLIFRPGTESSYEQY
TRBD1	TRBV18	TRBJ1-1	ASSPPGQGENTEAF
NA	TRBV5-1	TRBJ1-1	ASSYGGTEAF
TRBD1	TRBV6-1	TRBJ2-3	ASSASAGTGGTDTQY
NA	TRBV9	TRBJ1-1	ASSVDGRNTEAF
TRBD1	TRBV2	TRBJ1-2	ASSPTKGQGHYGYT
TRBD1	TRBV5-1	TRBJ1-2	ASSLMTGDYGYT